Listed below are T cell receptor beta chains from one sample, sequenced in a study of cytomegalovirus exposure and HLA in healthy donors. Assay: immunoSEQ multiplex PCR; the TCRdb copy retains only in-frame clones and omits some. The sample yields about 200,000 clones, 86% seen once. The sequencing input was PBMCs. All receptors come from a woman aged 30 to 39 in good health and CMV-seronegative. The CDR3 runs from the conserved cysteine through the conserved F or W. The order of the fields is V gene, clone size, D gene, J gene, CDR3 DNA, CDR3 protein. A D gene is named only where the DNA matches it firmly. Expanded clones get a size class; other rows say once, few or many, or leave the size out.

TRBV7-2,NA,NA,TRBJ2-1,TGTGCCAGCAGCTGGGACTTTTACAATGAGCAGTTCTTC,CASSWDFYNEQFF
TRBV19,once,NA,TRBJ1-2,TGTGCCAGTAGTATAGGGGCAGCATATGGCTACACCTTC,CASSIGAAYGYTF
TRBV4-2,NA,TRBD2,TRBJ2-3,TGTGCCAGCAGCCCGACTAGCGGGGGCACAGATACGCAGTATTTT,CASSPTSGGTDTQYF
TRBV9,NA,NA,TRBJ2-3,TGTGCCAGCAGCGGACAGAGCACAGATACGCAGTATTTT,CASSGQSTDTQYF
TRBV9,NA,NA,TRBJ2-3,TGTGCCAGCAGCGTAGCTGCAGATACGCAGTATTTT,CASSVAADTQYF
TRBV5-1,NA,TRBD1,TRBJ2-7,TGCGCCAGCAGCTCGAGGACAGGCTACGAGCAGTACTTC,CASSSRTGYEQYF
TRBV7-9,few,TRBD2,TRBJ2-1,TGTGCCAGCAGCGACTGGACTAGCGGGGGGAATGAGCAGTTCTTC,CASSDWTSGGNEQFF
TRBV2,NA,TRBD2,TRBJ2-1,TGTGCCAGCAGTAGTAGCGGGGGGGCGCGAGGCAATGAGCAGTTCTTC,CASSSSGGARGNEQFF
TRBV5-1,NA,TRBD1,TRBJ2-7,TGCGCCAGCAGCTTGACCCGTACAGGGGGCTACGAGCAGTACTTC,CASSLTRTGGYEQYF
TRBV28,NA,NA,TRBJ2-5,TGTGCCACCACGAGCTCTGGGGGCGCGGGCCGAGAGACCCAGTACTTC,CATTSSGGAGRETQYF
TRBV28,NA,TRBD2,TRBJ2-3,TGTGCCAGCAGTTCGTCTAGCGGGGGAATAGATACGCAGTATTTT,CASSSSSGGIDTQYF
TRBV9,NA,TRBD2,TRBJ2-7,TGTGCCAGCAGCGTAGAGAGCGGGGGTTACGAGCAGTACTTC,CASSVESGGYEQYF
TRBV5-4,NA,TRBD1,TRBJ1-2,TGTGCCAGCCAAGGGGGTTCAGGGGGCGTCTATGGCTACACCTTC,CASQGGSGGVYGYTF
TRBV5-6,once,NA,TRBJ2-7,TGTGCCAGCAGCTCCGAACTAGCCCGGGGGCAGTACTTC,CASSSELARGQYF
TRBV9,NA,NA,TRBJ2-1,TGTGCCAGCAGCGTAGGAGCAAGCTCCTACAATGAGCAGTTCTTC,CASSVGASSYNEQFF
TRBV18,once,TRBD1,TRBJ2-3,TGTGCCAGCTCACTAAGGACAGGGAGTGTGACAGATACGCAGTATTTT,CASSLRTGSVTDTQYF
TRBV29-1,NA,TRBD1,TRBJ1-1,TGCAGCGTTGGGGGCAGGGGGCCGGCTGAAGCTTTCTTT,CSVGGRGPAEAFF
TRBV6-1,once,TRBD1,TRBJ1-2,TGTGCCAGCAGTGAGATTAGGGACAGGGGTGTCTACACCTTC,CASSEIRDRGVYTF
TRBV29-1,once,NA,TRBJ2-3,TGCAGCGTTGTGTATGTCACAGATACGCAGTATTTT,CSVVYVTDTQYF
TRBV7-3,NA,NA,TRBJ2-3,TGTGCCAGCAGCTTTGAAGCTAGCACAGATACGCAGTATTTT,CASSFEASTDTQYF
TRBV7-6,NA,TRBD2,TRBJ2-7,TGTGCCAGCAGCTTATGGCGGGAGGGCTACGAGCAGTACTTC,CASSLWREGYEQYF
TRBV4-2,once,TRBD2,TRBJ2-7,TGTGCCAGCAGCCAAGAGGTAGCGGGGTTCTACGAGCAGTACTTC,CASSQEVAGFYEQYF
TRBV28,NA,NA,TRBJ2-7,TGTGCCAGCAGTTTCGTGGACGGGAGTAAGGCACACGAGCAGTACTTC,CASSFVDGSKAHEQYF
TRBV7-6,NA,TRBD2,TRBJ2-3,TGTGCCAGCAGCTTAGAGGTATCGGGAGGGCGGGCAGATACGCAGTATTTT,CASSLEVSGGRADTQYF